The rows below give T cell receptor beta chains drawn from one sample of a study of blood T cell repertoires in COVID-19. Some clones are missing from TCRdb's copy, which holds only in-frame ones; the method was immunoSEQ multiplex PCR. The table shows 100,000 to 120,000 clones, with 65% to 90% occurring only once. The sample was peripheral blood. The receptors shown here come from a man aged 45-65 years with acute or convalescent COVID-19. Both conserved end residues are part of each CDR3. Size is omitted from some rows. Given values are once, few, many or a class for expanded clones.

V: TRBV25-1
J: TRBJ2-7
size: -
CDR3: CASSALTTAWYEQYF

V: TRBV6-5
J: TRBJ2-1
size: -
CDR3: CASSWQAGAYNEQFF

V: TRBV10-1
J: TRBJ2-1
size: -
CDR3: CATMDGSRGNEQFF

V: TRBV19
J: TRBJ2-5
size: once
CDR3: CASSMLAHQETQYF

V: TRBV14
J: TRBJ1-5
size: -
CDR3: CASSRGGNQPQHF

V: TRBV6-5
J: TRBJ1-2
size: -
CDR3: CASSSDVDGYTF

V: TRBV18
J: TRBJ2-3
size: -
CDR3: CASSPPRGRTDTQYF

V: TRBV6-5
J: TRBJ2-7
size: -
CDR3: CASSYEGGVYPYEQYF

V: TRBV27
J: TRBJ2-4
size: once
CDR3: CASSFTGTKNIQYF

V: TRBV7-9
J: TRBJ2-7
size: -
CDR3: CASSRVAGGPAYEQYF

V: TRBV10-1
J: TRBJ2-2
size: -
CDR3: CAKQGRTGELFF